These T cell receptor beta chains were read from a single sample in a study of OX40 agonist ivuxolimab in advanced cancers. TCRdb keeps only in-frame clones here, not all; method: immunoSEQ multiplex PCR. The sample carries fewer than 90,000 clones, 85% recorded once. The starting material was CD4+ or CD8+ T cells sorted from blood, obtained in a trial of the OX40 agonist ivuxolimab. The receptors stem from an adult with an advanced solid tumor such as melanoma, head and neck, liver or kidney cancer. CDR3s include the opening cysteine and the closing phenylalanine or tryptophan. The order of the fields is J gene, clone size, D gene, V gene, CDR3 protein, CDR3 DNA. A D gene is named only where the DNA matches it firmly. The size field is filled for only some rows; it gives once, few, many or a size class.

J gene: TRBJ2-3
clone size: once
D gene: TRBD1
V gene: TRBV10-3
CDR3 protein: CAIRGQGAGTDTQYF
CDR3 DNA: TGTGCCATCAGAGGACAGGGAGCGGGCACAGATACGCAGTATTTT

J gene: TRBJ1-4
clone size: .
D gene: .
V gene: TRBV20-1
CDR3 protein: CSAREGEKLFF
CDR3 DNA: TGCAGTGCTAGAGAAGGCGAAAAACTGTTTTTT

J gene: TRBJ1-5
clone size: .
D gene: TRBD1
V gene: TRBV2
CDR3 protein: CASSKTGVLGNQPQHF
CDR3 DNA: TGTGCCAGCAGTAAAACAGGGGTGCTGGGCAATCAGCCCCAGCATTTT

J gene: TRBJ1-6
clone size: .
D gene: .
V gene: TRBV6-6
CDR3 protein: CASSSRGQGNSPLHF
CDR3 DNA: TGTGCCAGCAGCTCTCGAGGGCAGGGGAATTCACCCCTCCACTTT

J gene: TRBJ2-6
clone size: .
D gene: .
V gene: TRBV27
CDR3 protein: CASTTPGANVLTF
CDR3 DNA: TGTGCCAGCACCACGCCTGGGGCCAACGTCCTGACTTTC

J gene: TRBJ1-1
clone size: once
D gene: TRBD1
V gene: TRBV11-2
CDR3 protein: CASSRRDRGEKNTEAFF
CDR3 DNA: TGTGCCAGCAGCCGAAGAGACAGGGGTGAAAAGAACACTGAAGCTTTCTTT

J gene: TRBJ2-3
clone size: .
D gene: TRBD2
V gene: TRBV18
CDR3 protein: CASSPGLAGGRNTQYF
CDR3 DNA: TGTGCCAGCTCTCCGGGACTAGCGGGAGGAAGAAATACGCAGTATTTT

J gene: TRBJ1-1
clone size: .
D gene: .
V gene: TRBV27
CDR3 protein: CASSFWGRGRREAFF
CDR3 DNA: TGTGCCAGCAGTTTTTGGGGCCGGGGGAGGAGGGAAGCTTTCTTT

J gene: TRBJ1-2
clone size: .
D gene: .
V gene: TRBV7-2
CDR3 protein: CASSLVVGGDYGYTF
CDR3 DNA: TGTGCCAGCAGCTTAGTGGTAGGAGGGGACTATGGCTACACCTTC

J gene: TRBJ2-5
clone size: .
D gene: .
V gene: TRBV7-8
CDR3 protein: CASSFMGKETQYF
CDR3 DNA: TGTGCCAGCAGCTTTATGGGGAAAGAGACCCAGTACTTC

J gene: TRBJ2-5
clone size: .
D gene: .
V gene: TRBV5-5
CDR3 protein: CASSLKMETQYF
CDR3 DNA: TGTGCCAGCAGCTTAAAAATGGAGACCCAGTACTTC

J gene: TRBJ1-1
clone size: .
D gene: TRBD1
V gene: TRBV19
CDR3 protein: CASTQGPGQGSTEAFF
CDR3 DNA: TGTGCCAGTACCCAAGGACCGGGACAGGGCTCCACTGAAGCTTTCTTT

J gene: TRBJ1-2
clone size: .
D gene: TRBD1
V gene: TRBV4-3
CDR3 protein: CASSQDQGQGHGYTF
CDR3 DNA: TGCGCCAGCAGCCAAGATCAGGGACAGGGTCACGGCTACACCTTC

J gene: TRBJ1-5
clone size: once
D gene: .
V gene: TRBV5-1
CDR3 protein: CASSLDTANQPQHF
CDR3 DNA: TGCGCCAGCAGCTTGGATACGGCCAATCAGCCCCAGCATTTT

J gene: TRBJ1-1
clone size: .
D gene: .
V gene: TRBV7-2
CDR3 protein: CASSLEEQGSLFF
CDR3 DNA: TGTGCCAGCAGCTTAGAGGAGCAGGGGAGTTTGTTCTTT

J gene: TRBJ1-1
clone size: few
D gene: .
V gene: TRBV6-4
CDR3 protein: CASSDSATRNTEAFF
CDR3 DNA: TGTGCCAGCAGTGACTCCGCCACTAGGAACACTGAAGCTTTCTTT

J gene: TRBJ2-2
clone size: once
D gene: .
V gene: TRBV11-3
CDR3 protein: CASSSLAGDISTGELFF
CDR3 DNA: TGTGCCAGCAGCTCCCTCGCCGGGGACATTAGCACCGGGGAGCTGTTTTTT

J gene: TRBJ2-7
clone size: .
D gene: .
V gene: TRBV6-6
CDR3 protein: CASRSGAREQYF
CDR3 DNA: TGTGCCAGCAGGAGCGGAGCTCGGGAGCAGTACTTC

J gene: TRBJ2-2
clone size: .
D gene: TRBD2
V gene: TRBV9
CDR3 protein: CASSTHVAGEAGELFF
CDR3 DNA: TGTGCCAGCAGCACTCATGTAGCGGGAGAGGCCGGGGAGCTGTTTTTT

J gene: TRBJ1-2
clone size: .
D gene: .
V gene: TRBV6-5
CDR3 protein: CASSYRFAGYGYTF
CDR3 DNA: TGTGCCAGCAGTTACAGGTTCGCTGGCTATGGCTACACCTTC

J gene: TRBJ2-7
clone size: .
D gene: TRBD2
V gene: TRBV11-2
CDR3 protein: CASSFPTSGGHRISYEQYF
CDR3 DNA: TGTGCCAGCAGCTTCCCCACTAGCGGGGGTCACCGAATATCCTACGAGCAGTACTTC

J gene: TRBJ1-2
clone size: few
D gene: TRBD1
V gene: TRBV18
CDR3 protein: CASSPIQVRDRGGYGYTF
CDR3 DNA: TGTGCCAGCTCACCTATACAGGTGAGGGACAGGGGAGGCTATGGCTACACCTTC

J gene: TRBJ1-2
clone size: few
D gene: .
V gene: TRBV7-9
CDR3 protein: CASSLGRGYTF
CDR3 DNA: TGTGCCAGCAGCTTAGGTCGGGGCTACACCTTC

J gene: TRBJ2-1
clone size: .
D gene: TRBD1
V gene: TRBV27
CDR3 protein: CASSLERGRQFF
CDR3 DNA: TGTGCCAGCAGTTTAGAGAGGGGGCGGCAGTTCTTC

J gene: TRBJ1-3
clone size: .
D gene: TRBD1
V gene: TRBV6-5
CDR3 protein: CASSPQGVRDTIYF
CDR3 DNA: TGTGCCAGCAGCCCTCAGGGGGTTAGGGACACCATATATTTT

J gene: TRBJ2-1
clone size: .
D gene: .
V gene: TRBV6-4
CDR3 protein: CASSYREGSYNEQFF
CDR3 DNA: TGTGCCAGCAGTTACAGGGAGGGCTCCTACAATGAGCAGTTCTTC

J gene: TRBJ2-7
clone size: .
D gene: .
V gene: TRBV7-2
CDR3 protein: CASSYGPGQHYEQYF
CDR3 DNA: TGTGCCAGCAGCTACGGTCCCGGCCAGCACTACGAGCAGTACTTC

J gene: TRBJ1-6
clone size: .
D gene: .
V gene: TRBV25-1
CDR3 protein: CASSEFKAGGSSPLHF
CDR3 DNA: TGTGCCAGCAGTGAATTTAAAGCAGGCGGTAGTTCACCCCTCCACTTT

J gene: TRBJ2-2
clone size: .
D gene: TRBD1
V gene: TRBV18
CDR3 protein: CASSYGQGRTGELFF
CDR3 DNA: TGTGCCAGCTCGTACGGACAGGGGCGGACCGGGGAGCTGTTTTTT

J gene: TRBJ1-5
clone size: .
D gene: .
V gene: TRBV4-1
CDR3 protein: CASSQVLNGGPQHF
CDR3 DNA: TGCGCCAGCAGCCAAGTATTAAACGGCGGGCCCCAGCATTTT

J gene: TRBJ1-2
clone size: .
D gene: .
V gene: TRBV6-5
CDR3 protein: CASTSGRGRGYTF
CDR3 DNA: TGTGCCAGCACCTCCGGCAGGGGCCGAGGCTACACCTTC

J gene: TRBJ1-2
clone size: .
D gene: .
V gene: TRBV4-2
CDR3 protein: CASSQGGVTGSRVRGYTF
CDR3 DNA: TGTGCCAGCAGCCAAGGGGGGGTCACAGGGAGTAGGGTACGAGGCTACACCTTC

J gene: TRBJ2-1
clone size: .
D gene: TRBD2
V gene: TRBV11-2
CDR3 protein: CASSSRLAGATLSYNEQFF
CDR3 DNA: TGTGCCAGCAGCTCCCGACTAGCGGGGGCCACTCTCTCCTACAATGAGCAGTTCTTC